Listed below are T cell receptor beta chains from one sample, sequenced in a study of blood T cells in healthy people across ages. TCRdb re-derived calls from the 5' RACE reads in MiXCR, one entry per CDR3 protein. Found here are around 1,600,000 distinct CDR3 sequences, 40% to 45% of them singletons; the top ten hold about 4.1%. Input material: blood. Receptors originate from a woman in her late teens or twenties in good health. CDR3s include the opening cysteine and the closing phenylalanine or tryptophan. The order of the fields is J gene, V gene, clone size, D gene, CDR3 DNA, CDR3 protein. A D gene is named only where the DNA matches it firmly. For some rows the clone size is stated as once, few or many, or as a class when expanded; others skip it.

J gene: TRBJ2-1
V gene: TRBV20-1
clone size: few
D gene: TRBD2
CDR3 DNA: TGCAGTGCTAGTATAGCGGGAGAAGAGTACAATGAGCAGTTCTTC
CDR3 protein: CSASIAGEEYNEQFF

J gene: TRBJ2-5
V gene: TRBV10-1
clone size: once
D gene: NA
CDR3 DNA: TGCGCCAGCAGTGGGAACAGGGAAGAGACCCAGTACTTC
CDR3 protein: CASSGNREETQYF

J gene: TRBJ1-2
V gene: TRBV29-1
clone size: NA
D gene: TRBD1
CDR3 DNA: TGCAGCGTCCCGACAGGGGCCATCGGCTACACCTTC
CDR3 protein: CSVPTGAIGYTF

J gene: TRBJ2-1
V gene: TRBV27
clone size: NA
D gene: TRBD2
CDR3 DNA: TGTGCCAGCAGTTCTGGACTAGCGGGGGGGGAAGACCACAATGAGCAGTTCTTC
CDR3 protein: CASSSGLAGGEDHNEQFF

J gene: TRBJ2-3
V gene: TRBV29-1
clone size: few
D gene: NA
CDR3 DNA: TGCAGCGTTGAGCTCGCGGAGCAGGAGGGGGTGAGCGATACGCAGTATTTT
CDR3 protein: CSVELAEQEGVSDTQYF

J gene: TRBJ2-5
V gene: TRBV2
clone size: NA
D gene: TRBD1
CDR3 DNA: TGTGCCAGCTGTGGACAGGGACGAGAGACCCAGTACTTC
CDR3 protein: CASCGQGRETQYF

J gene: TRBJ2-5
V gene: TRBV7-2
clone size: few
D gene: NA
CDR3 DNA: TGTGCCAGCAGTCGGGATAAAGGGGAGCAGTACTTC
CDR3 protein: CASSRDKGEQYF

J gene: TRBJ1-2
V gene: TRBV20-1
clone size: few
D gene: NA
CDR3 DNA: TGCAGTGCTAGAGATGGAGGCCCCTATGGCTACACCTTC
CDR3 protein: CSARDGGPYGYTF

J gene: TRBJ2-7
V gene: TRBV21-1
clone size: NA
D gene: NA
CDR3 DNA: TGTGCCAGCAGCAGCTGGGAGCAGTACTTC
CDR3 protein: CASSSWEQYF

J gene: TRBJ1-5
V gene: TRBV20-1
clone size: NA
D gene: NA
CDR3 DNA: TGCAGTGCTAGAGATCTCAGGGGAGGTCAGCCCCAGCATTTT
CDR3 protein: CSARDLRGGQPQHF

J gene: TRBJ2-3
V gene: TRBV7-8
clone size: NA
D gene: NA
CDR3 DNA: TGTGCCAGCAGCTTAGACCGGGATGGAGATACGCAGTATTTT
CDR3 protein: CASSLDRDGDTQYF

J gene: TRBJ2-5
V gene: TRBV6-2/TRBV6-3
clone size: few
D gene: TRBD1
CDR3 DNA: TGTGCCAGCAGGACAGGGGTGGTCACCTATGAGCAGTACTTC
CDR3 protein: CASRTGVVTYEQYF

J gene: TRBJ2-7
V gene: TRBV7-9
clone size: NA
D gene: NA
CDR3 DNA: TGTGCCAGCAGACAAGACAGTTCTCCTTACAATGAGCAGTACTTC
CDR3 protein: CASRQDSSPYNEQYF

J gene: TRBJ1-3
V gene: TRBV7-2
clone size: NA
D gene: NA
CDR3 DNA: TGTGCCAGCAGCCCGGCCTTCTCTGGAAACACCATATATTTT
CDR3 protein: CASSPAFSGNTIYF

J gene: TRBJ2-7
V gene: TRBV7-2
clone size: NA
D gene: TRBD1
CDR3 DNA: TGTGCCAGCAGCCGTATGACAGGGAGCTCCTACGAGCAGTACTTC
CDR3 protein: CASSRMTGSSYEQYF

J gene: TRBJ2-7
V gene: TRBV29-1
clone size: NA
D gene: TRBD1
CDR3 DNA: TGCAGCGTTTGGCTACAGGGGGACGAGCAGTACTTC
CDR3 protein: CSVWLQGDEQYF

J gene: TRBJ2-2
V gene: TRBV4-3
clone size: NA
D gene: TRBD1
CDR3 DNA: TGCGCCAGCAGCCGCGACAGGGGAATCGGGGAGCTGTTTTTT
CDR3 protein: CASSRDRGIGELFF

J gene: TRBJ2-1
V gene: TRBV12-3/TRBV12-4
clone size: few
D gene: TRBD1
CDR3 DNA: TGTGCCAGCTCCTCCGGGCTCGGGACAGGGTTTGGGCATGAGCAGTTCTTC
CDR3 protein: CASSSGLGTGFGHEQFF

J gene: TRBJ2-2
V gene: TRBV3-1
clone size: NA
D gene: TRBD2
CDR3 DNA: TGTGCCAGCAGCCTCCGGAGCGGGAGACTCACCGGGGAGCTGTTTTTT
CDR3 protein: CASSLRSGRLTGELFF

J gene: TRBJ2-1
V gene: TRBV4-2
clone size: NA
D gene: NA
CDR3 DNA: TGTGCCAGCAGCCCAGCAGACCAGGGGAATTACAATGAGCAGTTCTTC
CDR3 protein: CASSPADQGNYNEQFF

J gene: TRBJ1-5
V gene: TRBV25-1
clone size: NA
D gene: NA
CDR3 DNA: TGTGCCAGCAGTGGAACTCGAAACAATCAGCCCCAGCATTTT
CDR3 protein: CASSGTRNNQPQHF

J gene: TRBJ2-3
V gene: TRBV9
clone size: NA
D gene: NA
CDR3 DNA: TGTGCCAGCAGCGTAGAATCCCGCACAGATACGCAGTATTTT
CDR3 protein: CASSVESRTDTQYF

J gene: TRBJ1-1
V gene: TRBV2
clone size: few
D gene: NA
CDR3 DNA: TGTGCCAGCATGCCAAGTACTGAAGCTTTCTTT
CDR3 protein: CASMPSTEAFF

J gene: TRBJ1-2
V gene: TRBV29-1
clone size: NA
D gene: NA
CDR3 DNA: TGCACCATTAAGATGGACTATGGCTACACCTTC
CDR3 protein: CTIKMDYGYTF

J gene: TRBJ2-1
V gene: TRBV12-3/TRBV12-4
clone size: NA
D gene: TRBD2
CDR3 DNA: TGTGCCAGCAGTGGACTAGCGGCCTACAATGAGCAGTTCTTC
CDR3 protein: CASSGLAAYNEQFF

J gene: TRBJ2-7
V gene: TRBV7-9
clone size: NA
D gene: TRBD2
CDR3 DNA: TGTGCCAGCAGCTTAAGGCTGACGGGAGGCCCCTACGAGCAGTACTTC
CDR3 protein: CASSLRLTGGPYEQYF

J gene: TRBJ2-7
V gene: TRBV12-3/TRBV12-4
clone size: NA
D gene: NA
CDR3 DNA: TGTGCCAGCAGTTCCGATGGCAGGGCCTCTTACGAGCAGTACTTC
CDR3 protein: CASSSDGRASYEQYF

J gene: TRBJ2-7
V gene: TRBV12-3/TRBV12-4
clone size: NA
D gene: NA
CDR3 DNA: TGTGCCAGCAGTTCAAATTTGGGGGGCAACGAGCAGTACTTC
CDR3 protein: CASSSNLGGNEQYF

J gene: TRBJ2-5
V gene: TRBV7-9
clone size: NA
D gene: TRBD1
CDR3 DNA: TGTGCCAGCAGTCCAATCTTGGCAGGGGGAGAGCAGTACTTC
CDR3 protein: CASSPILAGGEQYF

J gene: TRBJ1-1
V gene: TRBV7-2
clone size: few
D gene: TRBD1
CDR3 DNA: TGTGCCAGCAGCGGGGACAGAACGACTGAAGCTTTCTTT
CDR3 protein: CASSGDRTTEAFF

J gene: TRBJ2-7
V gene: TRBV29-1
clone size: few
D gene: NA
CDR3 DNA: TGCAGCGTTGGGGCTAAAGGGGAGCAGTACTTC
CDR3 protein: CSVGAKGEQYF

J gene: TRBJ1-2
V gene: TRBV6-6
clone size: few
D gene: NA
CDR3 DNA: TGTGCCAGCAGGACCCCCGCGGACTATGGCTACACCTTC
CDR3 protein: CASRTPADYGYTF

J gene: TRBJ2-1
V gene: TRBV6-6
clone size: NA
D gene: TRBD2
CDR3 DNA: TGTGCCAGCAGTCAAACTAGCGGGGGGTGGAATGAGCAGTTCTTC
CDR3 protein: CASSQTSGGWNEQFF

J gene: TRBJ1-5
V gene: TRBV6-5
clone size: NA
D gene: NA
CDR3 DNA: TGTGCCAGCAGTGGTACAGCTGCCCAGCCCCAGCATTTT
CDR3 protein: CASSGTAAQPQHF

J gene: TRBJ2-6
V gene: TRBV7-2
clone size: NA
D gene: NA
CDR3 DNA: TGTGCCAGCAGCTTTGACCCTTCTGGGGCCAACGTCCTGACTTTC
CDR3 protein: CASSFDPSGANVLTF

J gene: TRBJ2-1
V gene: TRBV7-2
clone size: NA
D gene: TRBD1
CDR3 DNA: TGTGCCAGCAGTATCTCGGGACAGGAGTTCTTC
CDR3 protein: CASSISGQEFF

J gene: TRBJ2-7
V gene: TRBV20-1
clone size: NA
D gene: TRBD2
CDR3 DNA: TGCAGTGCTAGAGATCCTAGGACTAGCATCCATGAGCAGTACTTC
CDR3 protein: CSARDPRTSIHEQYF

J gene: TRBJ2-1
V gene: TRBV7-3
clone size: few
D gene: NA
CDR3 DNA: TGTGCCAGCAGCCCCCTTCCCTTGATAGCTGATGAGCAGTTCTTC
CDR3 protein: CASSPLPLIADEQFF

J gene: TRBJ1-2
V gene: TRBV6-2/TRBV6-3
clone size: NA
D gene: NA
CDR3 DNA: TGTGCCAGCAGGTACCTCGTAAACCGGAGCACCTTC
CDR3 protein: CASRYLVNRSTF